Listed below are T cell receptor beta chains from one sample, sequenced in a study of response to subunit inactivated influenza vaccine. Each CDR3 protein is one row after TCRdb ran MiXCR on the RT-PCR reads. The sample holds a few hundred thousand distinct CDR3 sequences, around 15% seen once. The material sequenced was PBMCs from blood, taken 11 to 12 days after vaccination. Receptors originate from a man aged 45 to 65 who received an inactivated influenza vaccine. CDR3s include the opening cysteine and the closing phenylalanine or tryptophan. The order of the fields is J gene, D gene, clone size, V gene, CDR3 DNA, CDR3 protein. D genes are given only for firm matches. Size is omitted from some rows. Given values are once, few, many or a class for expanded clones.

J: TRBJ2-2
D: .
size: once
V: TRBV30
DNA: TGTGCCTGGAGTAGCCCCCAGGGTTCGAACACCGGGGAGCTGTTTTTT
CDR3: CAWSSPQGSNTGELFF

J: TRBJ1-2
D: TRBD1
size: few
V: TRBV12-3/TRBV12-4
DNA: TGTGCCAGCAGTTTCGACAGGGTTTATGGCTACACCTTC
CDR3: CASSFDRVYGYTF

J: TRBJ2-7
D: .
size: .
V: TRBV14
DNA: TGTGCCAGCAGCCAAGGCTTGGTGTCTGGCGAGCAGTACTTC
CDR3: CASSQGLVSGEQYF

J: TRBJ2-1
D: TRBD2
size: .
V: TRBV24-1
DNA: TGTGCCACCAGTGATTTTCCTAGCGGGAGGGCCTCTGAGCAGTTCTTC
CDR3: CATSDFPSGRASEQFF

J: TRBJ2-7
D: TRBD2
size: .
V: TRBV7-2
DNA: TGTGCCAGCAGCTACTTAGCGGGAGGGGAGCAGTACTTC
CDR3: CASSYLAGGEQYF

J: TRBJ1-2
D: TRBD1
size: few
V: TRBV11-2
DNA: TGTGCCAGCAGCAGGGGACAGGCGGAGTCGGTCCTCGCCTATGGCTACACCTTC
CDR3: CASSRGQAESVLAYGYTF

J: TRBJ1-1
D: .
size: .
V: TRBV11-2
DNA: TGTGCCAGCAGCTCAATAGGAGGGAGAGAAGAAGCTTTCTTT
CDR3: CASSSIGGREEAFF

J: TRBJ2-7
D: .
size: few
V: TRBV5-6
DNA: TGTGCCAGCAGCTTTGCCCGCCCCTACGAGCAGTACTTC
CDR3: CASSFARPYEQYF

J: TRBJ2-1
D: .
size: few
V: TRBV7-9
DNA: TGTGCCAGCAGCTTAGCCGCTGACCTAGTTTCTTCGCAGTTCTTC
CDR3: CASSLAADLVSSQFF

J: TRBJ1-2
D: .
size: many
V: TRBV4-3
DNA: TGCGCCAGCAGCCAAGATCTTGGCAGAGTTTTATTTGGCTACACCTTC
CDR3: CASSQDLGRVLFGYTF

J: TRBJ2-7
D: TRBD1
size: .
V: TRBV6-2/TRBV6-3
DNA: TGTGCCAGCAGCTGGGCAGGGGGCGAGCAGTACTTC
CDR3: CASSWAGGEQYF

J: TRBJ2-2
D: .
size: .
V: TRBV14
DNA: TGTGCCAGCAGCCAATTGCACACCGGGGAGCTGTTTTTT
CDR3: CASSQLHTGELFF

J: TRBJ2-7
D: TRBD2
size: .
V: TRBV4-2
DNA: TGTGCCAGCAGCCAAGATTTTGGGACTAGCGGGAGTTACGAGCAGTACTTC
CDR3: CASSQDFGTSGSYEQYF

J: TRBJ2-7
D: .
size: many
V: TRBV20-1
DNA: TGCAGTGCGCCTCTAATGGGGGCGGCCGAGCAGTACTTC
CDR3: CSAPLMGAAEQYF

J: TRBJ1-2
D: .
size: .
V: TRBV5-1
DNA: TGCGCCAGCAGCTTGCAGGTGGGGGGGCGCGGGAGTGGCTACACCTTC
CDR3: CASSLQVGGRGSGYTF

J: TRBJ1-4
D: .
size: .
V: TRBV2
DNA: TGTGCCAGCAGAGCGGAATATGAAAAACTGTTTTTT
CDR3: CASRAEYEKLFF

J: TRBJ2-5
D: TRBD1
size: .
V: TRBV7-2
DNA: TGTGCCAGCAGCTTCGGGACAGGTTGGGAGACCCAGTACTTC
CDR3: CASSFGTGWETQYF

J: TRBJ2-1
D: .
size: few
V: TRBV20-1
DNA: TGCAGTGCTAGGACCTTATCGGTGAGCAATGAGCAGTTCTTC
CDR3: CSARTLSVSNEQFF

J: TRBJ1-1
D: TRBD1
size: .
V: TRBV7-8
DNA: TGTGCCAGCAGCACTGGACAGGGGAAGAACACTGAAGCTTTCTTT
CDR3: CASSTGQGKNTEAFF

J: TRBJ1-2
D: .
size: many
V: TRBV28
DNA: TGTGCCAGCAGTCCGACGGGGGCGCGAACGGTGGGATGGGGCTACACCTTC
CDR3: CASSPTGARTVGWGYTF

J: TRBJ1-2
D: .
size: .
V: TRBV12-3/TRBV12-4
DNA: TGTGCCAGCAGTTTACGGGGCCACTATGGCTACACCTTC
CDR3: CASSLRGHYGYTF

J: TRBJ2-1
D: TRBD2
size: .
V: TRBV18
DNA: TGTGCCAGCTCACCGGGACTAGCGGGAGCAGGTGAGCAGTTCTTC
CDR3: CASSPGLAGAGEQFF

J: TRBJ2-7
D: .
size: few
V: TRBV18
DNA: TGTGCCAGCTCACCACCGTGGGAGCAGTACTTC
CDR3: CASSPPWEQYF

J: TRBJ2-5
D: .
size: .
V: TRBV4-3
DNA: TGCGCCAGCAGCCAACAACCCTTCGGACTCGATGAGACCCAGTACTTC
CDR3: CASSQQPFGLDETQYF

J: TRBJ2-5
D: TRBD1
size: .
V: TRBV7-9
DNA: TGTGCCAGCAGCCCAAGTTACAGGGGGGAGACCCAGTACTTC
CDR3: CASSPSYRGETQYF

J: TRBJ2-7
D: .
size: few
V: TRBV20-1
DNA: TGCAGTGCGCCGAAGGGGAGTTGGGAGTACGAGCAGTACTTC
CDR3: CSAPKGSWEYEQYF

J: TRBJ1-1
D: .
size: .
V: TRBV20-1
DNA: TGCAGTGCCTATAAAGACGGGGGGACTGAAGCTTTCTTT
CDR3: CSAYKDGGTEAFF

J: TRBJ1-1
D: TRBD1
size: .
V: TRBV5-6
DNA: TGTGCCAGCAGCTTGGTTACAGGGGCCTTGGACACTGAAGCTTTCTTT
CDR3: CASSLVTGALDTEAFF

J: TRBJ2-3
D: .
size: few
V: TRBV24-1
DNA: TGTGCCACCAGTGACTCAGGAAGGCTCGATACGCAGTATTTT
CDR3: CATSDSGRLDTQYF

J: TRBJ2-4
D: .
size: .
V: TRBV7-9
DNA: TGTGCCAGCAGCTTAGCGGCAGCGCAAGCCAAAAACATTCAGTACTTC
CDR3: CASSLAAAQAKNIQYF

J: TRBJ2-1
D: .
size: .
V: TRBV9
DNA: TGTGCCAGCAGCGTAGGGGACTTCAGCTCCTACAATGAGCAGTTCTTC
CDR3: CASSVGDFSSYNEQFF

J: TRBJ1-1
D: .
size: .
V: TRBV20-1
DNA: TGCAGTGCTAGAGATGGCGCAGGGGACACTGAAGCTTTCTTT
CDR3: CSARDGAGDTEAFF

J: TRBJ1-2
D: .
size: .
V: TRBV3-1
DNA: TGTGCCAGCAGCCACAGGGTTGCCAACTATGGCTACACCTTC
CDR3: CASSHRVANYGYTF

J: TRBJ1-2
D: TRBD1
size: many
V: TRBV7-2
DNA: TGTGCCAGCAGCACGGACAGGGGCGTCGGCTACACCTTC
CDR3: CASSTDRGVGYTF

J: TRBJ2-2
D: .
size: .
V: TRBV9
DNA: TGTGCCAGCAGCGTATCCGGGGGCGGCGACACCGGGGAGCTGTTTTTT
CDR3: CASSVSGGGDTGELFF

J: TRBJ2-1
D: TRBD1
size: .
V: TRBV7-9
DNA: TGTGCCAGCAGCTTAGAGGACAGGGTTCTGTTCTTC
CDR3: CASSLEDRVLFF

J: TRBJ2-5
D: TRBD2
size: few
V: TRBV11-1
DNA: TGTGCCAGCAGCTTAAGGTCCCCCCTAGCGGGGGGCAGAGAGACCCAGTACTTC
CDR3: CASSLRSPLAGGRETQYF

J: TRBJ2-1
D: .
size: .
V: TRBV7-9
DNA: TGTGCCAGCAGCTTAGGCCGCCAGCCTTACAATGAGCAGTTCTTC
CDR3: CASSLGRQPYNEQFF

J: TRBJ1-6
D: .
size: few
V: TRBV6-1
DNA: TGTGCCAGCAGTGAAGGACGGGGTTCACCCCTCCACTTT
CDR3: CASSEGRGSPLHF

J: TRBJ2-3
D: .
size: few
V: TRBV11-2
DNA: TGTGCCAGCAGCCCAGGGGTGGATACGCAGTATTTT
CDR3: CASSPGVDTQYF

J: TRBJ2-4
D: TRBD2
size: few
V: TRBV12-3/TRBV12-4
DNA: TGTGCCAGCACCGAGACTAGCGGGGGGCCTTTAGCCAAAAACATTCAGTACTTC
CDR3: CASTETSGGPLAKNIQYF

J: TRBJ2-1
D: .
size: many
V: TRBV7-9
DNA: TGTGCCAGCAGCTTGGGGGCGGGCCCGGGGGGTGAGCAGTTCTTC
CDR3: CASSLGAGPGGEQFF

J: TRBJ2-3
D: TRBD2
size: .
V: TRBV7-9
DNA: TGTGCCAGCAGCCCACCCGCGGGGGGGGACACAGATACGCAGTATTTT
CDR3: CASSPPAGGDTDTQYF

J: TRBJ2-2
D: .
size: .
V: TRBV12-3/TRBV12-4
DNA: TGTGCCAGCAGTTCCCTTGGGGTCGGGGAGCTGTTTTTT
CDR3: CASSSLGVGELFF

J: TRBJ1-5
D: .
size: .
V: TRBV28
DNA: TGTGCCAGCAGGGCAGGGGTAGGGCAGCCCCAGCATTTT
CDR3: CASRAGVGQPQHF

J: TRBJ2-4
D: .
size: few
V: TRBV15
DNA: TGTGCCACCAGCAGGACCTCTCTCGGGGGAAACATTCAGTACTTC
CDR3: CATSRTSLGGNIQYF

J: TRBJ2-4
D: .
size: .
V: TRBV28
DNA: TGTGCCAGCAGCATTCGGGGGGCCAAAAACATTCAGTACTTC
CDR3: CASSIRGAKNIQYF

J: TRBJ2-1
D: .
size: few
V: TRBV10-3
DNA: TGTGCCATCAGTGAGCAGCCGGGGGCGAATGAGCAGTTCTTC
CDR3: CAISEQPGANEQFF

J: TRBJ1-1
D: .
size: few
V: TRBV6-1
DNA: TGTGCCAGCAGTGACTTGTTGCTTGCAGTGAACACTGAAGCTTTCTTT
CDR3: CASSDLLLAVNTEAFF

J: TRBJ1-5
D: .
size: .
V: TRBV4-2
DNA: TGTGCCAGCAGCCTAGAGGGCACAGTGGGTCAGCCCCAGCATTTT
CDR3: CASSLEGTVGQPQHF

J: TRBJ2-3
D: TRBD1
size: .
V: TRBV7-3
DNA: TGTGCCAGCAGCTTAGGGACAGGGGCTAACACAGATACGCAGTATTTT
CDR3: CASSLGTGANTDTQYF

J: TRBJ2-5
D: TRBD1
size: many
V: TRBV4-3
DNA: TGCGCCAGCAGCCAAGGCTACCGGGACAGACAAGAGACCCAGTACTTC
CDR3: CASSQGYRDRQETQYF

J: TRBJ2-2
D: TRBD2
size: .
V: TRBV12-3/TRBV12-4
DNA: TGTGCCAGCAGTACCCCTCTTGGACTAGCGGGGGCCACACGAGGCGGGGAGCTGTTTTTT
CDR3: CASSTPLGLAGATRGGELFF

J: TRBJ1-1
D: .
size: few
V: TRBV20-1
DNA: TGCAGTGCCAACCTTCTTGGGGCAGGGACTGAAGCTTTCTTT
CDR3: CSANLLGAGTEAFF

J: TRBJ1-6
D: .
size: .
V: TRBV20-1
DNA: TGCAGTGCTAGATATGACTCCTATAATTCACCCCTCCACTTT
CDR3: CSARYDSYNSPLHF

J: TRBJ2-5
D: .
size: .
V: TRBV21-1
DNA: TGTGCCAGCAGCAAGGATTGTACTAGCGGGGGGTATCGAGAGACCCAGTACTTC
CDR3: CASSKDCTSGGYRETQYF

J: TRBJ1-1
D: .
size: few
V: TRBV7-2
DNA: TGTGCCAGCAGCGTCTGGGGGATGAACACTGAAGCTTTCTTT
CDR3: CASSVWGMNTEAFF